These T cell receptor beta chains were read from a single sample in a study of OX40 agonist ivuxolimab in advanced cancers. Assay used: immunoSEQ multiplex PCR; TCRdb lists only in-frame clones, some missing. This repertoire shows 70,000 to 90,000 clones, approximately 84% found once; its top ten account for approximately 5%. Source: CD4+ or CD8+ T cells sorted from blood, taken in a trial of the OX40 agonist ivuxolimab. The receptor set was obtained from an adult with an advanced solid tumor such as melanoma, head and neck, liver or kidney cancer. Both conserved end residues are part of each CDR3. D genes are given only for firm matches. Expanded clones are given a class, and other clones once, few, many or no size at all.

TRBD1,TRBV2,13,TRBJ1-1,-,CASGRQGNTEAFF,TGTGCCAGCGGTCGACAGGGGAACACTGAAGCTTTCTTT
TRBD1,TRBV2,16,TRBJ2-3,-,CASSAEDRGLTDTQYF,TGTGCCAGCAGCGCGGAGGACAGGGGGCTCACAGATACGCAGTATTTT
TRBD2,TRBV7-6,16,TRBJ2-1,-,CASSSTGLAGVNEQFF,TGTGCCAGCAGCTCCACGGGACTAGCGGGAGTTAATGAGCAGTTCTTC
-,TRBV7-2,12,TRBJ2-1,-,CASSLDHNEQFF,TGTGCCAGCAGCCTCGATCACAATGAGCAGTTCTTC
TRBD1,TRBV10-3,14,TRBJ1-1,-,CAATRDRGLSEAFF,TGTGCCGCCACCCGGGACAGGGGGCTCTCTGAAGCTTTCTTT
TRBD1,TRBV7-9,18,TRBJ1-3,-,CASRGGSRDRGPGNTIYF,TGTGCCAGCAGAGGAGGAAGTCGGGACAGGGGGCCTGGAAACACCATATATTTT
-,TRBV19,19,TRBJ2-3,-,CASSKQPGGSGVNTDTQYF,TGTGCCAGTAGCAAACAACCCGGTGGGTCGGGAGTGAACACAGATACGCAGTATTTT
-,TRBV4-1,15,TRBJ1-1,-,CASSQEPGASTEAFF,TGCGCCAGCAGCCAAGAGCCGGGGGCAAGTACTGAAGCTTTCTTT
TRBD2,TRBV25-1,15,TRBJ2-3,-,CASSEGRGGRDTQYF,TGTGCCAGCAGTGAAGGGCGGGGGGGCCGAGATACGCAGTATTTT
TRBD1,TRBV13,15,TRBJ2-7,few,CASSLGPGQLYEQYF,TGTGCCAGCAGCTTGGGGCCGGGACAGCTTTACGAGCAGTACTTC
-,TRBV10-3,13,TRBJ2-7,-,CAISGGRGYEQYF,TGTGCCATCAGTGGGGGCAGGGGTTACGAGCAGTACTTC
-,TRBV6-1,15,TRBJ1-4,once,CASSEGRGGVEKLFF,TGTGCCAGCAGTGAAGGAAGGGGAGGGGTCGAAAAACTGTTTTTT
-,TRBV5-1,15,TRBJ2-6,few,CASTESLSGANVLTF,TGCGCCAGCACCGAGTCCCTCTCTGGGGCCAACGTCCTGACTTTC
TRBD2,TRBV9,15,TRBJ2-1,-,CASSADPLGGGEQFF,TGTGCCAGCAGCGCCGACCCCTTGGGGGGGGGTGAGCAGTTCTTC
-,TRBV5-1,15,TRBJ2-6,-,CASSFGNTGANVLTF,TGCGCCAGCAGCTTCGGGAACACTGGGGCCAACGTCCTGACTTTC
-,TRBV6-1,14,TRBJ1-3,-,CASLTGFSGNTIYF,TGTGCCAGCTTAACGGGATTCTCTGGAAACACCATATATTTT
-,TRBV19,13,TRBJ2-2,-,CASSTQYTGELFF,TGTGCCAGTAGCACTCAGTACACCGGGGAGCTGTTTTTT
-,TRBV7-3,15,TRBJ2-1,few,CASSPGESSYNEQFF,TGTGCCAGCAGCCCGGGAGAGAGCTCCTACAATGAGCAGTTCTTC
-,TRBV5-1,15,TRBJ1-4,-,CASSSAGPPNEKLFF,TGCGCCAGCAGCTCGGCCGGGCCTCCGAATGAAAAACTGTTTTTT
-,TRBV6-4,13,TRBJ1-2,-,CASSPDTNYGYTF,TGTGCCAGCAGCCCGGACACCAACTATGGCTACACCTTC